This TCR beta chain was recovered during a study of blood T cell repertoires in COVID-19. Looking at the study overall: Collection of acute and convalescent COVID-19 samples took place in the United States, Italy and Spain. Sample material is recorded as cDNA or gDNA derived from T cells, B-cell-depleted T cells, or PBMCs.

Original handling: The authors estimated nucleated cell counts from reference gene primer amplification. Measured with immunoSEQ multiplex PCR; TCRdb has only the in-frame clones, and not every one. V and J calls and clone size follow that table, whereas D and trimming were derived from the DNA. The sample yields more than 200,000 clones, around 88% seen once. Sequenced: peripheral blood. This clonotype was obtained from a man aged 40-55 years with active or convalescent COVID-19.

The CDR3 nucleotides are TGTGCCAGCAGTTTGGGGGCCGGAGAGACCCAGTACTTC. Its protein product is CASSLGAGETQYF. The chain combines TRBV28 with TRBJ2-5; TRBD1 is a possible D gene (6 bases). The germline V and J ends were trimmed by 3 bases and 4 bases, with 9 bases remaining between them. CDR1 is MDHEN, CDR2 SYDVKM, per germline. CDR3 length: 13 amino acids.